The 25 T cell receptor beta chains presented below share a single source sample, sequenced in a study of blood T cell repertoires in COVID-19. TCRdb's copy holds only in-frame clones and misses some; the assay was immunoSEQ multiplex PCR. The table has under 250,000 clones, around 83% seen once; the top ten hold more than 6.5%. The sample was peripheral blood. The receptors stem from a man aged 40-50 years with active or convalescent COVID-19.

The V call is TRBV6-6, the J call TRBJ1-6; D gene ambiguous. The CDR3 length is 16 residues. CDR1 is MNHNY and CDR2 is SVGAGI in the germline V gene (reference sequence). Between the trimmed V and J ends, which lost 0 bases and 8 bases, there was a span of 14 bases. The CDR3: CASSYSPGEAHSPLHF. The CDR3 nucleotides read TGTGCCAGCAGTTACTCCCCAGGTGAAGCTCATTCACCCCTCCACTTT.

The gene calls are TRBV15 and TRBJ1-2; D is possibly TRBD1 (5 bases). The germline gives CDR1 LNHNV, CDR2 YYDKDF (reference sequence). This CDR3 has 17 amino acids. Trimming cost V 0 bases and J 0 bases, with 14 bases left between them. The DNA of the CDR3 is TGTGCCACCAGCAGAGATGAGTCGGAGGGGACTAACTATGGCTACACCTTC. Residues: CATSRDESEGTNYGYTF.

V is TRBV5-8 and J is TRBJ1-1; 8 nucleotides line up with TRBD1. The junction had 5 bases not matched to a gene; V was cut back by 6 bases and J by 1 base. The CDR3 loop spans 14 amino acids. The V gene's germline CDR1 is SGHTS and CDR2 YDEGEE. The CDR3 here is CASITTGGNTEAFF. CDR3 nucleotide sequence: TGTGCCAGCATCACAACAGGGGGGAACACTGAAGCTTTCTTT.

The chain carries TRBV14 and TRBJ1-2; D is ambiguous. The V end lost 0 bases, the J end lost 4 bases, and 6 bases lay between the germline ends. The CDR3 runs to 13 residues. Germline CDR1 is SGHDN and CDR2 is FVKESK. The CDR3 here is CASSQDRVYGYTF. The CDR3 region has the DNA TGTGCCAGCAGCCAAGATCGGGTCTATGGCTACACCTTC.

The gene calls are TRBV27 and TRBJ2-5, with 11 bases lining up with TRBD2. The CDR3 is 14 amino acids. Looked up from germline, CDR1 is MNHEY and CDR2 is SMNVEV (reference sequence). V shed 4 bases and J 3 bases; nucleotides not matched to a gene: 1. CDR3 amino acids: CASSSGLAEETQYF. DNA of the CDR3: TGTGCCAGCAGTTCGGGACTAGCGGAAGAGACCCAGTACTTC.

This clone came up a few times. This chain joins TRBV12-3 or TRBV12-4 and TRBJ1-4; 7 bases match TRBD1. The CDR3 is made up of 11 amino acids. J lost 10 bases, V lost 10 bases, and 6 bases had no gene match. CDR3 sequence reads: CATEQGRKLFF. In DNA form, the CDR3 reads TGTGCCACAGAACAGGGGCGAAAACTGTTTTTT.

The J gene is TRBJ2-1, the V gene TRBV9, with a weak D call TRBD1 (5 bases). Trimming pared 2 bases from V and 3 bases from J, leaving 15 bases between. From germline, CDR1 is SGDLS and CDR2 YYNGEE. CDR3 length equals 16 residues. The CDR3 DNA sequence: TGTGCCAGCAGCGTTGGGATAGGGGCGATCTACAATGAGCAGTTCTTC. Its protein product is CASSVGIGAIYNEQFF.

This clone is a singleton in its sample. CDR3 DNA: TGTGCCAGCAGTTTAAACAGGGACACTGGAAACACCATATATTTT. Its translation: CASSLNRDTGNTIYF. The chain carries TRBV27 and TRBJ1-3, with D perhaps matching TRBD1 (6 bases). Per germline, CDR1 MNHEY and CDR2 SMNVEV (reference sequence). This CDR3 comprises 15 residues. Trimming took off 2 bases at V and 2 bases at J, with 10 bases between the two ends.

The rearrangement links TRBV6-5 to TRBJ2-7, with TRBD1 matching over 10 bases. After removal of 7 bases from V and 3 bases from J, the junction contained 9 bases not matched to a gene. The CDR3 length is 15 residues. Germline CDR1 MNHEY, CDR2 SVGAGI. The CDR3 spells CASTYSGTGVYEQYF. CDR3 nucleotides: TGTGCCAGCACCTACAGCGGGACAGGGGTCTACGAGCAGTACTTC.

In this sample, this clone turned up a few times. The gene calls are TRBV5-1 and TRBJ2-6; 12 bases are a match to TRBD1. V gave up 6 bases and J gave up 2 bases; unmatched junction bases: 6. CDR3 size: 17 residues. Germline CDR1 and CDR2: SGHRS and YFSETQ. Here the CDR3 DNA reads TGCGCCAGCAACAGGGGACAGGGGGCTCCTGGGGCCAACGTCCTGACTTTC. It translates to CASNRGQGAPGANVLTF.

This chain uses TRBV2 with TRBJ2-1; 9 nucleotides line up with TRBD2. V shed 6 bases and J 7 bases; nucleotides not matched to a gene: 13. The CDR3 is 16 residues long. The V gene's germline CDR1 is SNHLY and CDR2 FYNNEI. The CDR3 nucleotides read TGTGCCAGCAGCCCCCTCGGGGCGGGAGGGAGGAATGAGCAGTTCTTC. Encoded protein: CASSPLGAGGRNEQFF. Combining the CDR3 with reference TRBV2 and TRBJ2-1 gives the whole variable domain EPEVTQTPSHQVTQMGQEVILRCVPISNHLYFYWYRQILGQKVEFLVSFYNNEISEKSEIFDDQFSVERPDGSNFTLKIRSTKLEDSAMYFCASSPLGAGGRNEQFFGPGTRLTVL.

The chain couples TRBV5-8 to TRBJ2-7; D gene uncertain. The CDR3 length is 12 residues. V was shortened by 5 bases and J by 5 bases, with 11 bases between the two germline ends. CDR1 and CDR2 from the germline V gene are SGHTS and YDEGEE. The CDR3 protein is CASRFPPDEQYF. CDR3 nucleotides: TGTGCCAGCAGGTTCCCTCCGGACGAGCAGTACTTC.

CDR3 coding DNA: TGTGCCAGCAGTTACGGGCCGGGGTCCTATAATTCACCCCTCCACTTT. It translates to CASSYGPGSYNSPLHF. The rearrangement links TRBV6-5 to TRBJ1-6; D is undetermined. The CDR3 consists of 16 residues. CDR1 MNHEY and CDR2 SVGAGI come from the germline V gene. The germline V and J ends were trimmed by 2 bases and 1 base, with 9 bases remaining between them.

CDR3 loop: CASSDLGGGTDTQYF. In nucleotides, the CDR3 is TGTGCCAGCAGTGATTTAGGGGGGGGTACAGATACGCAGTATTTT. The V and J genes are TRBV27 and TRBJ2-3, with D possibly TRBD2 on 7 matching bases. V lost 5 bases and J 3 bases, leaving 15 bases between the germline ends. Germline CDR1 MNHEY, CDR2 SMNVEV (reference sequence). This CDR3 contains 15 residues.

This chain uses TRBV18 with TRBJ1-5; TRBD1 agrees at 7 bases. The J segment lost 3 bases and the V segment lost 3 bases, leaving 5 bases of the junction unmatched. The germline V gene has CDR1 KGHSH and CDR2 LQKENI. This CDR3 comprises 15 residues. The CDR3 reads CASSPPGQDNQPQHF. CDR3 in DNA: TGTGCCAGCTCACCCCCTGGACAGGACAATCAGCCCCAGCATTTT.

The chain joins TRBV7-2 to TRBJ2-3; 8 nucleotides match TRBD2. From germline, CDR1 is SGHTA and CDR2 FQGNSA. The CDR3 totals 18 residues. With 4 bases clipped from V and 4 bases from J, the junction kept 16 bases outside the gene matches. The CDR3 DNA follows: TGTGCCAGCAGCTCCCATAGCGGGAAAATCCCCTCGGCAGATACGCAGTATTTT. Its protein is CASSSHSGKIPSADTQYF.

The V gene is TRBV30, the J gene TRBJ2-7; 8 nucleotides line up with TRBD2. The length of the CDR3 is 14 residues. The V gene end was trimmed by 1 base and the J gene end by 2 bases; junction bases not matched to a gene: 4. Germline values: CDR1 GTSNPN, CDR2 SVGIG (reference sequence). CDR3 protein: CAWSGSGGPYEQYF. In DNA, the CDR3 is TGTGCCTGGAGTGGAAGCGGGGGACCCTACGAGCAGTACTTC.

CDR3 residues: CASSQLAGRGDEQYF. CDR3 in DNA: TGTGCCAGCAGCCAACTCGCGGGACGTGGAGACGAGCAGTACTTC. The chain employs TRBV3-1 (or the pseudogene TRBV3-2) and TRBJ2-7; TRBD2 is a possible D gene (6 bases). V lost 2 bases, J lost 5 bases, and 16 bases lay in between. This CDR3 comprises 15 residues. Germline CDR1 is LGHDT and CDR2 is YNNKEL (reference sequence).

The CDR3 DNA is TGTGCCAGCAGCTTAGTCGGGGTTCGGACTGAAGCTTTCTTT. Encoded protein: CASSLVGVRTEAFF. V usage is TRBV11-3 and J usage is TRBJ1-1; D gene uncertain. The germline V gene has CDR1 SGHNT and CDR2 YENEEA. Trimming took 1 base from V and 5 from J, leaving 11 bases between them. The CDR3 has 14 amino acids. Combining the CDR3 with reference TRBV11-3 and TRBJ1-1 gives the whole variable domain EAGVVQSPRYKIIEKKQPVAFWCNPISGHNTLYWYLQNLGQGPELLIRYENEEAVDDSQLPKDRFSAERLKGVDSTLKIQPAELGDSAVYLCASSLVGVRTEAFFGQGTRLTVV.

The rearrangement uses TRBV29-1 and TRBJ2-2; D is possibly TRBD1 (5 bases). Germline CDR1 is SQVTM and CDR2 is ANQGSEA. The V end was cut by 4 bases, the J end by 4 bases, with 10 bases between. The CDR3 is made up of 13 amino acids. Here the CDR3 DNA reads TGCAGCGTTGCAGGGTCGGGCACCGGGGAGCTGTTTTTT. Protein sequence: CSVAGSGTGELFF.

J is TRBJ1-2 and V is TRBV27; 10 bases agree with TRBD1. There are 15 residues in the CDR3. V was clipped by 5 bases and J by 7 bases; unmatched bases: 10. The germline V gene has CDR1 MNHEY and CDR2 SMNVEV (reference sequence). The CDR3 is CASSPYSGTGVGYTF. The CDR3 DNA is TGTGCCAGCAGTCCCTATTCCGGGACAGGGGTTGGCTACACCTTC.

The chain has TRBV18 and TRBJ2-3, with D maybe TRBD2 (6 bases). Trimming took 6 bases from V and 5 from J, leaving 15 bases between them. The CDR3 totals 14 residues. Germline V gives CDR1 KGHSH, CDR2 LQKENI. The CDR3: CASSDQGGGDTQYF. CDR3 nucleotides: TGTGCCAGCTCCGACCAGGGAGGTGGAGATACGCAGTATTTT.

The chain has TRBV6-1 and TRBJ1-2, with D perhaps matching TRBD1 (6 bases). CDR3 length: 13 amino acids. The germline V gene encodes CDR1 MNHNS and CDR2 SASEGT. With 2 bases removed from V and 8 bases from J, the gap between germline ends came to 12 bases. The CDR3 bases are TGTGCCAGCAGTGAACGGGGGGCTAACGGCTACACCTTC. Translation: CASSERGANGYTF.

In this sample, this clone turned up a few times. The V and J genes are TRBV27 and TRBJ2-3; a possible D gene is TRBD2 (6 bases). In germline, CDR1 is MNHEY, CDR2 SMNVEV (reference sequence). The CDR3 extends over 17 amino acids. V shed 2 bases and J shed 3 bases, with 18 bases lying between them. The CDR3 sequence: CASSLNQATSRTDTQYF. The CDR3 coding sequence is TGTGCCAGCAGTTTAAATCAGGCAACTAGCCGTACAGATACGCAGTATTTT.

This chain joins TRBV19 and TRBJ2-1; D possibly corresponds to TRBD1 (5 bases). Germline-derived CDR1 and CDR2 are LNHDA and SQIVND (reference sequence). This CDR3 region has 14 residues. Trimming stripped 4 bases from V and 15 bases from J, with 22 bases between. CDR3 region: CASSTMGSAPRVFF. For the CDR3, the DNA is TGTGCCAGTAGTACCATGGGATCGGCCCCCAGGGTGTTCTTC.